This paragraph covers one T cell receptor beta chain sequence. Its antigen is unidentified. The PCR made use of 60 Vbeta and 13 Jbeta primers. TCRdb's table, derived via immunoSEQ multiplex PCR, lists solely in-frame clones and lacks some. The sample shows just over 150,000 clones, approximately 70% of them seen only once. Germline CDR1 SGHVS, CDR2 FNYEAQ. The length of the CDR3 is 20 residues. Losses at the gene ends were 5 bases for V and 0 bases for J; bases not matched to a gene: 11. This entry is derived from a study of cytomegalovirus exposure and HLA in healthy donors. Findings of the study overall: Confirmation was obtained in vitro that a few CMV-associated chains are specific for CMV antigens.

V usage is TRBV7-6 and J usage is TRBJ2-2, with 14 bases matching TRBD2. This clonotype was sampled from a man in his forties in good health and CMV-seropositive. Sequenced material: PBMCs. CDR3 in amino acids: CASSHPGLAGATANTGELFF. The CDR3 DNA reads TGTGCCAGCAGCCACCCGGGACTAGCGGGGGCTACCGCGAACACCGGGGAGCTGTTTTTT.